This T cell receptor (beta chain) was sequenced during a study of CD4 T cells in relation to SARS-CoV-2 and coronaviruses. Findings of the study overall: Samples before the pandemic and after infection were not matched within any donor. Crossreactive clones expanded significantly less to SARS-CoV-2 than monoreactive clones.

A word on this clone: Its antigen remains unidentified.

Sequencing used immunoSEQ multiplex PCR; TCRdb keeps in-frame clones, though not all of them. The table includes about 59,000 clones, 86% detected once. The unexposed donors gave CD4+ T cells in about 2011-2018, prior to COVID-19. The CDR3 length is 14 residues. The V end was cut by 4 bases, the J end by 3 bases, with 12 bases between. Germline V gene lookup returns CDR1 SNHLY and CDR2 FYNNEI. The source is a human donor in good health. The chain has TRBV2 and TRBJ1-1; D remains ambiguous. Sequences were obtained from memory CD4+ T cells from PBMCs. In nucleotides, the CDR3 is TGTGCCAGCAGTGTATCAAACAGAGACACTGAAGCTTTCTTT. Protein product: CASSVSNRDTEAFF.